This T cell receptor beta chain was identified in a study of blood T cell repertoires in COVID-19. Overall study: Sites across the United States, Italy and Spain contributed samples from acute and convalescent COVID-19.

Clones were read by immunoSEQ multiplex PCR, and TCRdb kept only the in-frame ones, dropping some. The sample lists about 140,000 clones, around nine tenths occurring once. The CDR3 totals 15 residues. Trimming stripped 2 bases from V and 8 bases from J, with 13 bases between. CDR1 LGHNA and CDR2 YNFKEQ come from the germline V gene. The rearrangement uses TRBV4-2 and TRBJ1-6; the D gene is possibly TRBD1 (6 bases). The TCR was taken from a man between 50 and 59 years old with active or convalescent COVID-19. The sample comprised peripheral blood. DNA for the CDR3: TGTGCCAGCAGCCAAAGGAGGGGGGGTGATTCACCCCTCCACTTT. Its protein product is CASSQRRGGDSPLHF.